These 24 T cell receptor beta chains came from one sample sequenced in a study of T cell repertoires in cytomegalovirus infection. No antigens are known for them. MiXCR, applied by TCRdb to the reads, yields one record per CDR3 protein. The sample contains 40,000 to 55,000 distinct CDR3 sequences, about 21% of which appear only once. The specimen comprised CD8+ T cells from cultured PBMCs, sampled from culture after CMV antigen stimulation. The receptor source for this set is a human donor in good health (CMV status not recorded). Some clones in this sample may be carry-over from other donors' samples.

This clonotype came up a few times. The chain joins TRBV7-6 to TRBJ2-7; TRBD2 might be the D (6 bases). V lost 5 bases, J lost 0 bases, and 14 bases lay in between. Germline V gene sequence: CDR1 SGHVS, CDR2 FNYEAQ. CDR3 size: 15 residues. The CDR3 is CASSPRGDSSYEQYF. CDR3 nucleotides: TGTGCCAGCAGCCCGCGGGGAGACAGCTCCTACGAGCAGTACTTC.

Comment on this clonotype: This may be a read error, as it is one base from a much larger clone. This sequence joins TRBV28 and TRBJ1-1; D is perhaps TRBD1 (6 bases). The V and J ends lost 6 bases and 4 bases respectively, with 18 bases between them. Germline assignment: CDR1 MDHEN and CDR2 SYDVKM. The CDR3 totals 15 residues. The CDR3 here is CASSELYGGSTEAFF. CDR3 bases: TGTGCCAGCAGCGAACTCTACGGGGGCAGCACTGAAGCTTTCTTT.

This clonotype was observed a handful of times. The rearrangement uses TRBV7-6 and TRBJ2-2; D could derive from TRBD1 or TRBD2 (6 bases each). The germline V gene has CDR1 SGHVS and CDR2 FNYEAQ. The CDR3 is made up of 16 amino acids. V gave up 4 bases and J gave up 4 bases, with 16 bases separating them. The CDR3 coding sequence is TGTGCCAGCAGCTCGTGGGGGGCAGTCGGCACCGGGGAGCTGTTTTTT. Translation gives CASSSWGAVGTGELFF.

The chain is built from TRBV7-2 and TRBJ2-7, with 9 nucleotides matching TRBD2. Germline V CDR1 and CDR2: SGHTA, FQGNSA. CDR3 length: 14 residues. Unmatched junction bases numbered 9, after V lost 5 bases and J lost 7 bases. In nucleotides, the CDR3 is TGTGCCAGCAGCCCCCTTGGGGCGGGGGGGGAGCAGTACTTC. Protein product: CASSPLGAGGEQYF.

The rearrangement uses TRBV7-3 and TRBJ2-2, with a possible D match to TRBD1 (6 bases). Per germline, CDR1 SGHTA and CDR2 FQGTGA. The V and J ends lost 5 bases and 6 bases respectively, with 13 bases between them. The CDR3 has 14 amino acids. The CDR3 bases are TGTGCCAGCAGCGCACAGGGTTCCCCCGGGGAGCTGTTTTTT. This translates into CASSAQGSPGELFF.

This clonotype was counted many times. The CDR3 DNA reads as TGTGCCATCAGTGAGGGGTTTTCCGACACCGGGGAGCTGTTTTTT. It codes for CAISEGFSDTGELFF. The rearrangement uses TRBV10-3 and TRBJ2-2; no definite D call. Germline lookup yields CDR1 ENHRY and CDR2 SYGVKD. V was cut by 2 bases and J by 3 bases, with 10 bases left in between. The CDR3 consists of 15 residues.

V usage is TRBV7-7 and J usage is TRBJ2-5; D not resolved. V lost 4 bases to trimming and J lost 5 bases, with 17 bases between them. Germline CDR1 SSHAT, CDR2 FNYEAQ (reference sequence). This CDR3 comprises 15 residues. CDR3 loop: CASSSSNSAGETQYF. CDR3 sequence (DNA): TGTGCCAGCAGCTCGTCAAACAGCGCCGGGGAGACCCAGTACTTC.

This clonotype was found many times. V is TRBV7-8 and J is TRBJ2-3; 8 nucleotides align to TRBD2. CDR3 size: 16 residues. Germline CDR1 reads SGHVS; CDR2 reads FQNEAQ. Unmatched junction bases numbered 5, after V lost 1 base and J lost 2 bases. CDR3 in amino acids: CASSLDERGNTDTQYF. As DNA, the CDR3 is TGTGCCAGCAGCTTAGATGAGCGGGGGAACACAGATACGCAGTATTTT.

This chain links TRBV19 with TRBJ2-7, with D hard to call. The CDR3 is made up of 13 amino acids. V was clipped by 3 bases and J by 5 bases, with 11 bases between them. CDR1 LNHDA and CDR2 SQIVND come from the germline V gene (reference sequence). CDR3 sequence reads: CASSIRQTDEQYF. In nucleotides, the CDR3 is TGTGCCAGTAGTATTCGCCAGACCGACGAGCAGTACTTC.

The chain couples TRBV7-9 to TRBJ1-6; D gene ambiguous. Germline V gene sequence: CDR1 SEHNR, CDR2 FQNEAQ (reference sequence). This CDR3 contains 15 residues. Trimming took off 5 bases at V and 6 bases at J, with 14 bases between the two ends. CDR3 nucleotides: TGTGCCAGCAGCCCCTCGGCGGGCTTTAATTCACCCCTCCACTTT. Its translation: CASSPSAGFNSPLHF.

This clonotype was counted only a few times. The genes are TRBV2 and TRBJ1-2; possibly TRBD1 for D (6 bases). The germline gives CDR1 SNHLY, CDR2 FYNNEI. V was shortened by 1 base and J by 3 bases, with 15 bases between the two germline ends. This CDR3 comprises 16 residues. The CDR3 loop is CASSEVGGANYYGYTF. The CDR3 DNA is TGTGCCAGCAGTGAAGTCGGGGGGGCTAACTACTATGGCTACACCTTC.

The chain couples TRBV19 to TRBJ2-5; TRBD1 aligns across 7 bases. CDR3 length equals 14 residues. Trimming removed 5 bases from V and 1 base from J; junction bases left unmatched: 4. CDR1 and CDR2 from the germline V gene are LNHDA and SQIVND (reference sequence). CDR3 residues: CASSPWDSQETQYF. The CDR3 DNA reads TGTGCCAGTAGTCCATGGGACAGCCAAGAGACCCAGTACTTC. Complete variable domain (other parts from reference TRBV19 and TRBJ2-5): DGGITQSPKYLFRKEGQNVTLSCEQNLNHDAMYWYRQDPGQGLRLIYYSQIVNDFQKGDIAEGYSVSREKKESFPLTVTSAQKNPTAFYLCASSPWDSQETQYFGPGTRLLVL.

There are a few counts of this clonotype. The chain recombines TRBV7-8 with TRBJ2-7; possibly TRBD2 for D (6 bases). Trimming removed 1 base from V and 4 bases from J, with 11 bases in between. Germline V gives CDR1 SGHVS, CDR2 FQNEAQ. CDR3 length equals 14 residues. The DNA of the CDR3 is TGTGCCAGCAGCTTAGGGGGGAGGCCTTACGAGCAGTACTTC. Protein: CASSLGGRPYEQYF.

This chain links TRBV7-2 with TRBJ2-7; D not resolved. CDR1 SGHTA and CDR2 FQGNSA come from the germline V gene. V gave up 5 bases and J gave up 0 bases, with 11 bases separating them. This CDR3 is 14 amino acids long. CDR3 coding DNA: TGTGCCAGCAGCCCCCTCTCCTACTCCTACGAGCAGTACTTC. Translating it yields CASSPLSYSYEQYF.

The CDR3: CASSWRTGNYEQYF. CDR3 DNA: TGTGCCAGCAGCTGGCGGACAGGGAACTACGAGCAGTACTTC. J is TRBJ2-7 and V is TRBV7-9; 8 positions agree with TRBD1. Trimming took 4 bases from V and 3 from J; bases not matched to a gene: 5. Per the germline V gene, CDR1 is SEHNR and CDR2 is FQNEAQ (reference sequence). CDR3 length: 14 residues.

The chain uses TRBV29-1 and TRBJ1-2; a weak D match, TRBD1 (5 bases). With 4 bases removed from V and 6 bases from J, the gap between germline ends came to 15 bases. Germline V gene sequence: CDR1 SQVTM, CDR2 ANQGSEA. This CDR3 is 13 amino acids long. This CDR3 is CSVAASGPDGYTF. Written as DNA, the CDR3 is TGCAGCGTTGCGGCGTCAGGGCCAGATGGCTACACCTTC.

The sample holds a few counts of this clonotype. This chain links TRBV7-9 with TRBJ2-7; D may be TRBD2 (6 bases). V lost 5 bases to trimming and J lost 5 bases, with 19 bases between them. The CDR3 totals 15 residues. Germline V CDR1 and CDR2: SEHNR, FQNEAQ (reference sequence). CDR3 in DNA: TGTGCCAGCAGCCCAGACAGAGCAGGACTACACGAGCAGTACTTC. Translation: CASSPDRAGLHEQYF.

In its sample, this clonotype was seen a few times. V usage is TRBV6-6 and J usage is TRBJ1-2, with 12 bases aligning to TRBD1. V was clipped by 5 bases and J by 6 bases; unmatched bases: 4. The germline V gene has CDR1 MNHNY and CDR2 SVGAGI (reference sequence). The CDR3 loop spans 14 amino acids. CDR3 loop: CASSPGTGGDGYTF. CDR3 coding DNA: TGTGCCAGCAGTCCCGGGACAGGGGGCGATGGCTACACCTTC.

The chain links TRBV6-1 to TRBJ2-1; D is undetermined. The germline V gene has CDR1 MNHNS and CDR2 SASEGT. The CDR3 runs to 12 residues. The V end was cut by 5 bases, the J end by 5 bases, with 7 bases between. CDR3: CASSLDNNEQFF. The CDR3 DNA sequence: TGTGCCAGCAGTTTGGATAACAATGAGCAGTTCTTC.

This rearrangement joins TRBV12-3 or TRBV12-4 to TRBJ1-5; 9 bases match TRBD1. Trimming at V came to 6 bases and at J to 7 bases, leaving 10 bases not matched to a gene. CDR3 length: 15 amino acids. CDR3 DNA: TGTGCCAGCAGCCCGGGACAGGGTAGGACCCAGCCCCAGCATTTT. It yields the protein CASSPGQGRTQPQHF.

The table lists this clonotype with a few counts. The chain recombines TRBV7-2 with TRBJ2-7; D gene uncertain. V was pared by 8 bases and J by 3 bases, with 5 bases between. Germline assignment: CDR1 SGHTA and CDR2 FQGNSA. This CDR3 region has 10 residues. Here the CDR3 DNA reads TGTGCCAGCGGGAACTACGAGCAGTACTTC. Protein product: CASGNYEQYF. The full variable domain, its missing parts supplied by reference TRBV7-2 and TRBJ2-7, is GAGVSQSPSNKVTEKGKDVELRCDPISGHTALYWYRQSLGQGLEFLIYFQGNSAPDKSGLPSDRFSAERTGGSVSTLTIQRTQQEDSAVYLCASGNYEQYFGPGTRLTVT.

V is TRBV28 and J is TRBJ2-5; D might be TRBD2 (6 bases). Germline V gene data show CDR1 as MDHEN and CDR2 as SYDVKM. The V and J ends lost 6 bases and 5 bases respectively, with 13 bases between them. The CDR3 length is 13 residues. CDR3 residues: CASRPLGGETQYF. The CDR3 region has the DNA TGTGCCAGCAGGCCACTTGGGGGGGAGACCCAGTACTTC.

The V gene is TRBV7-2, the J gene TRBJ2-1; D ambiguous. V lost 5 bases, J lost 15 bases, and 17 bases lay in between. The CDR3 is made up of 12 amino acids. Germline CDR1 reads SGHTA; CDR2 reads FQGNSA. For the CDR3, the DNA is TGTGCCAGCAGCCGGTTGGATATAGAGAGGTTCTTC. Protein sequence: CASSRLDIERFF.

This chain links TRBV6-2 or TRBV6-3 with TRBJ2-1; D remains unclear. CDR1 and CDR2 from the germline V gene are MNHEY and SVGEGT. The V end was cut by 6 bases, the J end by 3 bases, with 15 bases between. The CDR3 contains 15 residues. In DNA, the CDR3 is TGTGCCAGCAGCCCTCTCCCTCCCCGCTACAATGAGCAGTTCTTC. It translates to CASSPLPPRYNEQFF.